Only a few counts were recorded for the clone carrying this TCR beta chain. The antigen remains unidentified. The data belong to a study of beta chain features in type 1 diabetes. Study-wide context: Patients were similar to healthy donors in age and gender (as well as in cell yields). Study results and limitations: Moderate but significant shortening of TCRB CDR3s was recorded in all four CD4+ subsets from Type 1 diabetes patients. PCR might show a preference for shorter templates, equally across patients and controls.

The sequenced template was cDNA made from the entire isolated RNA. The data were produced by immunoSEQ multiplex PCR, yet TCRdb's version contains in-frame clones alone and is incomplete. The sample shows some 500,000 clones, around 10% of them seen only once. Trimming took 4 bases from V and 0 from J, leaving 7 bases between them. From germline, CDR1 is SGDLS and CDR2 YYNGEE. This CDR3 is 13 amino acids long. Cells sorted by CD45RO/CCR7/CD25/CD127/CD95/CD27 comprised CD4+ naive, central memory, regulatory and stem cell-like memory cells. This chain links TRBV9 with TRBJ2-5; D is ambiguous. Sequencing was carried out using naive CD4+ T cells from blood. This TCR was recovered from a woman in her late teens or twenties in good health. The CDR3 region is CASSSSNQETQYF. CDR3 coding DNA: TGTGCCAGCAGCTCCTCAAACCAAGAGACCCAGTACTTC.